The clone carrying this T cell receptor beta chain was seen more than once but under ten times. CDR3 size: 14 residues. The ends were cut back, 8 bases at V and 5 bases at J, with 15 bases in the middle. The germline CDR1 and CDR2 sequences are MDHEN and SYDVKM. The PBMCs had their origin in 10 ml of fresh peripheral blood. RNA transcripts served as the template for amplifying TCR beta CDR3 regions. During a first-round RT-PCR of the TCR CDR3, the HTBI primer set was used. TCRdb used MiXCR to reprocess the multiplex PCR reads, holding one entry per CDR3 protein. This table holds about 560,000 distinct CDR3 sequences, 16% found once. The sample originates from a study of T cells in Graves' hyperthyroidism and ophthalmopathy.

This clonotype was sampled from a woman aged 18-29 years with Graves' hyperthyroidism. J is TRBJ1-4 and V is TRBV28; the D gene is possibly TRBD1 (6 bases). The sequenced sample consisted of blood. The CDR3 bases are TGTGCCAGCGCGAAACAGACAGGAAATGAAAAACTGTTTTTT. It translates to CASAKQTGNEKLFF.